The next 7 T cell receptor beta chains were all read from a single sample in a study of T cells in Graves' hyperthyroidism and ophthalmopathy. It was RNA transcripts that yielded the amplified TCR beta CDR3 regions. An initial round of RT-PCR targeting the TCR CDR3 relied on the HTBI primer set. In TCRdb, the multiplex PCR reads were re-called with MiXCR into one record per CDR3 protein. The table has hundreds of thousands of distinct CDR3 sequences, approximately 15% seen once; the top ten hold roughly 6.2%. Material: blood. These receptors came from a woman between 25 and 40 years old with Graves' hyperthyroidism that later progressed to Graves' ophthalmopathy.

This clonotype was picked up many times. The chain combines TRBV11-3 with TRBJ1-2; a possible D gene is TRBD1 (5 bases). Trimming removed 0 bases from V and 4 bases from J, with 12 bases in between. The CDR3 consists of 15 residues. CDR1 and CDR2 from the germline V gene are SGHNT and YENEEA. The CDR3 sequence is CASSLETDSRYGYTF. CDR3 nucleotide sequence: TGTGCCAGCAGCTTAGAGACCGACAGTCGCTATGGCTACACCTTC. The full variable domain, with the rest looked up from reference TRBV11-3 and TRBJ1-2, is EAGVVQSPRYKIIEKKQPVAFWCNPISGHNTLYWYLQNLGQGPELLIRYENEEAVDDSQLPKDRFSAERLKGVDSTLKIQPAELGDSAVYLCASSLETDSRYGYTFGSGTRLTVV.

This clonotype was seen a few times. The rearrangement uses TRBV27 and TRBJ1-2, with 7 bases lining up with TRBD1. Germline CDR1 and CDR2: MNHEY and SMNVEV (reference sequence). CDR3 length equals 14 residues. Trimming took 5 bases from V and 5 from J; bases not matched to a gene: 8. CDR3 amino acids: CASSLSTGSYGYTF. The CDR3 DNA sequence: TGTGCCAGCAGTCTCTCGACAGGGTCATATGGCTACACCTTC.

This clonotype was counted only a few times. This chain connects TRBV6-5 to TRBJ2-1; 7 bases align to TRBD1. V shed 0 bases and J 5 bases; nucleotides not matched to a gene: 7. The CDR3 runs to 16 residues. Germline V CDR1 and CDR2: MNHEY, SVGAGI. The CDR3 here is CASSYSTGATNNEQFF. The CDR3, as DNA: TGTGCCAGCAGTTACTCTACAGGGGCGACTAACAATGAGCAGTTCTTC.

This clonotype has just a few counts. The J gene is TRBJ2-7, the V gene TRBV7-9; 9 positions match TRBD2. The CDR3 loop spans 13 amino acids. V trimming: 2 bases; J trimming: 5 bases; junction bases outside the gene matches: 1. Germline CDR1 reads SEHNR; CDR2 reads FQNEAQ (reference sequence). The CDR3 coding sequence is TGTGCCAGCAGCTTACGACTAGCGGACGAGCAGTACTTC. Amino acids: CASSLRLADEQYF.

This clonotype was found many times. The rearrangement links TRBV6-5 to TRBJ2-5, with TRBD2 matching 11 bases. Germline CDR1 MNHEY, CDR2 SVGAGI. Germline trimming cut 0 bases from V and 3 bases from J; bases unmatched to any gene: 12. There are 19 residues in the CDR3. CDR3 region: CASSYSNLAGGGEEETQYF. Written as DNA, the CDR3 is TGTGCCAGCAGTTACTCGAATCTAGCGGGAGGAGGGGAAGAAGAGACCCAGTACTTC.

This clonotype has at least ten counts. V usage is TRBV18 and J usage is TRBJ2-7; D is undetermined. The CDR3 is made up of 15 amino acids. Trimming left V 3 bases short and J 2 bases short, with 14 bases between. The V gene's germline CDR1 is KGHSH and CDR2 LQKENI. This chain's CDR3 is CASSPGLATAYEQYF. CDR3 bases: TGTGCCAGCTCACCGGGGTTGGCTACGGCCTACGAGCAGTACTTC. Based on the CDR3 plus reference TRBV18 and TRBJ2-7, the full variable domain is NAGVMQNPRHLVRRRGQEARLRCSPMKGHSHVYWYRQLPEEGLKFMVYLQKENIIDESGMPKERFSAEFPKEGPSILRIQQVVRGDSAAYFCASSPGLATAYEQYFGPGTRLTVT.

The rearrangement uses TRBV24-1 and TRBJ1-5; tentative D call: TRBD1 (6 bases). V lost 4 bases and J 1 base, leaving 10 bases between the germline ends. CDR3 size: 15 residues. From germline, CDR1 is KGHDR and CDR2 SFDVKD. CDR3: CATSESGASNQPQHF. The CDR3 nucleotides read TGTGCCACCAGTGAATCGGGGGCGAGCAATCAGCCCCAGCATTTT.